A single sample is the source of the 21 T cell receptor beta chains below, sequenced in a study of T cell repertoires in cytomegalovirus infection. TCRdb re-derived calls from the reads in MiXCR, one entry per CDR3 protein. The table includes 200,000 or so distinct CDR3 sequences, 28% detected once. The source material was PBMCs. These receptors were taken from a human donor in good health (CMV status not recorded). Some clones in this sample may be carry-over from other donors' samples.

The chain carries TRBV20-1 and TRBJ1-4, with 8 bases lining up with TRBD1. After removal of 0 bases from V and 8 bases from J, the junction contained 8 bases not matched to a gene. The CDR3 is 15 residues long. The germline gives CDR1 DFQATT, CDR2 SNEGSKA (reference sequence). CDR3 loop: CSARDRTGFGEKLFF. In nucleotides, the CDR3 is TGCAGTGCTAGAGATCGGACAGGGTTCGGAGAAAAACTGTTTTTT.

The CDR3 loop is CASTRGDGQETQYF. The DNA of the CDR3 is TGTGCCAGCACCCGCGGGGACGGGCAAGAGACCCAGTACTTC. The chain has TRBV6-2 or TRBV6-3 and TRBJ2-5; tentative D call: TRBD2 (6 bases). Trimming took off 7 bases at V and 2 bases at J, with 14 bases between the two ends. Germline V CDR1 and CDR2: MNHEY, SVGEGT. The CDR3 loop spans 14 amino acids.

V usage is TRBV11-2 and J usage is TRBJ2-7; a weak D match, TRBD1 (6 bases). V lost 4 bases, J lost 6 bases, and 10 bases lay in between. CDR1 is SGHAT, CDR2 FQNNGV, per germline. The CDR3 has 12 residues. The CDR3 protein is CASSSGQFEQYF. CDR3 coding DNA: TGTGCCAGCAGCTCCGGACAGTTCGAGCAGTACTTC.

This clonotype has more than one count but fewer than ten. The chain recombines TRBV20-1 with TRBJ2-1, with D possibly being TRBD2 (6 bases). V was pared by 6 bases and J by 0 bases, with 15 bases between. This CDR3 has 15 amino acids. Germline V gives CDR1 DFQATT, CDR2 SNEGSKA (reference sequence). In DNA form, the CDR3 reads TGCAGTGCCCTACGCGGGGCCGGCTCCTACAATGAGCAGTTCTTC. Translated, it gives CSALRGAGSYNEQFF.

This clonotype was recorded many times. The V gene is TRBV4-2, the J gene TRBJ2-5; 7 nucleotides match TRBD1. Germline V gene lookup returns CDR1 LGHNA and CDR2 YNFKEQ. The CDR3 loop spans 14 amino acids. V was clipped by 0 bases and J by 4 bases; unmatched bases: 2. The chain's CDR3 is CASSQDRGPETQYF. In DNA form, the CDR3 reads TGTGCCAGCAGCCAAGATAGGGGGCCAGAGACCCAGTACTTC.

This rearrangement joins TRBV5-1 to TRBJ2-5; 10 nucleotides match TRBD2. This CDR3 region has 16 residues. Germline trimming cut 4 bases from V and 2 bases from J; bases unmatched to any gene: 8. CDR1 is SGHRS, CDR2 YFSETQ, per germline. CDR3 DNA: TGCGCCAGCAGCCCCTCGGGACTAGCGACACAAGAGACCCAGTACTTC. It encodes CASSPSGLATQETQYF.

This clonotype was detected only a few times. The chain employs TRBV5-6 and TRBJ1-2; D may be TRBD1 (5 bases). Trimming took 4 bases from V and 4 from J, leaving 14 bases between them. Germline CDR1 and CDR2: SGHDT and YYEEEE. The CDR3 is made up of 14 amino acids. CDR3 sequence reads: CASSVYGAVYGYTF. The CDR3 DNA is TGTGCCAGCAGCGTGTACGGGGCGGTCTATGGCTACACCTTC. The full variable domain, rest sourced from reference TRBV5-6 and TRBJ1-2, is DAGVTQSPTHLIKTRGQQVTLRCSPKSGHDTVSWYQQALGQGPQFIFQYYEEEERQRGNFPDRFSGHQFPNYSSELNVNALLLGDSALYLCASSVYGAVYGYTFGSGTRLTVV.

In its sample, this clonotype was seen many times. This CDR3 is CASSLARGLNTEAFF. In DNA form, the CDR3 reads TGTGCCAGCAGCTTAGCGCGGGGACTGAACACTGAAGCTTTCTTT. The V gene is TRBV7-8, the J gene TRBJ1-1, with a weak D call TRBD1 (5 bases). Germline-derived CDR1 and CDR2 are SGHVS and FQNEAQ. The CDR3 covers 15 residues. Between the trimmed V and J ends, which lost 0 bases and 0 bases, there was a span of 8 bases.

A single count supports this clonotype. A single base separates this from a much larger clone, so it may be a read error. V gene TRBV7-2 combines with J gene TRBJ1-5; TRBD1 is a possible D gene (6 bases). The germline gives CDR1 SGHTA, CDR2 FQGNSA. Trimming took off 5 bases at V and 9 bases at J, with 14 bases between the two ends. This CDR3 is built from 13 residues. This CDR3 is CASSPPDSRPQHF. In nucleotides, the CDR3 is TGTGCCAGCAGCCCACCGGACAGTCGGCCCCAGCATTTT.

At least ten counts were recorded for this clonotype. The CDR3 DNA sequence: TGTGCCAGCAGCGAACTAGCGGGGACCTACAATGAGCAGTTCTTC. Translation: CASSELAGTYNEQFF. The genes are TRBV7-2 and TRBJ2-1, with 10 bases that match TRBD2. The CDR3 has 15 amino acids. Germline V lookup: CDR1 SGHTA, CDR2 FQGNSA. With 5 bases clipped from V and 2 bases from J, the junction kept 3 bases outside the gene matches.

This chain connects TRBV6-2 or TRBV6-3 to TRBJ2-7; no clear D. V was cut by 6 bases and J by 5 bases, with 11 bases left in between. This CDR3 comprises 12 residues. The V gene's germline CDR1 is MNHEY and CDR2 SVGEGT. The CDR3 DNA reads as TGTGCCAGCAGGAAGGGCCCCCACGAGCAGTACTTC. Translating gives CASRKGPHEQYF.

This clonotype was recorded at least ten times. The genes are TRBV7-2 and TRBJ1-1, with D possibly being TRBD1 (5 bases). The germline V gene encodes CDR1 SGHTA and CDR2 FQGNSA. V shed 1 base and J shed 2 bases, with 11 bases lying between them. The CDR3 spans 15 residues. CDR3 region: CASSLEGPLNTEAFF. As DNA, the CDR3 is TGTGCCAGCAGCTTAGAGGGACCTCTTAACACTGAAGCTTTCTTT.

The chain has TRBV5-1 and TRBJ1-5, with D unresolved. V was cut by 0 bases and J by 6 bases, with 7 bases left in between. CDR1 is SGHRS, CDR2 YFSETQ, per germline. The CDR3 runs 13 residues. The CDR3 DNA follows: TGCGCCAGCAGCTTGGACGGCCTTCAGCCCCAGCATTTT. It encodes CASSLDGLQPQHF.

The chain combines TRBV7-2 with TRBJ1-2; no firm D call. This CDR3 comprises 13 residues. Germline values: CDR1 SGHTA, CDR2 FQGNSA. V was clipped by 1 base and J by 10 bases, with 13 bases between them. CDR3 sequence (DNA): TGTGCCAGCAGCTTAGATTACAATAGGGACTACACCTTC. Translating it yields CASSLDYNRDYTF.

This chain uses TRBV19 with TRBJ2-1, with D maybe TRBD1 (5 bases). The CDR3 has 14 residues. CDR1 is LNHDA, CDR2 SQIVND, per germline (reference sequence). The V end lost 5 bases, the J end lost 6 bases, and 14 bases lay between the germline ends. CDR3 region: CASSQGRLLNEQFF. DNA of the CDR3: TGTGCCAGTAGTCAGGGCCGTCTCCTCAATGAGCAGTTCTTC.

The chain employs TRBV5-5 and TRBJ2-2; 7 bases fit TRBD1. The germline gives CDR1 SGHKS, CDR2 YYEKEE (reference sequence). There are 16 residues in the CDR3. The V and J ends lost 1 base and 3 bases, in that order; junction bases with no gene match: 6. CDR3 in amino acids: CASSLIFQGDTGELFF. The DNA for the CDR3 is TGTGCCAGCAGCTTGATCTTCCAGGGGGACACCGGGGAGCTGTTTTTT.

There are many counts of this clonotype. The chain joins TRBV7-2 to TRBJ1-2, with TRBD1 matching over 7 bases. The length of the CDR3 is 15 residues. J gave up 6 bases and V 4 bases, and 11 bases lay outside the gene matches. CDR1 and CDR2 (germline): SGHTA, FQGNSA. The DNA for the CDR3 is TGTGCCAGCAGCTCTAAAGACAGGGCAGGGGATGGCTACACCTTC. Residues: CASSSKDRAGDGYTF.

The chain uses TRBV18 and TRBJ2-1; TRBD1 matches 9 bases. V was pared by 6 bases and J by 7 bases, with 7 bases of the junction left unmatched. The CDR3 runs to 14 residues. Germline CDR1 is KGHSH and CDR2 is LQKENI. The CDR3 region is CASSPDRGKNEQFF. DNA of the CDR3: TGTGCCAGCTCGCCAGACAGGGGGAAGAATGAGCAGTTCTTC.

A few counts support this clonotype. This sequence joins TRBV6-2 or TRBV6-3 and TRBJ2-1; D may be TRBD1 or TRBD2 (6 bases each). The germline V gene has CDR1 MNHEY and CDR2 SVGEGT. Deletions cut 6 bases from V and 15 bases from J, with 15 bases between. There are 11 residues in the CDR3. CDR3 coding DNA: TGTGCCAGCAGGTCGCCGGGGGCACCGTTCTTC. As protein: CASRSPGAPFF.

The chain uses TRBV6-5 and TRBJ1-2; 8 positions agree with TRBD1. Losses at the gene ends were 0 bases for V and 2 bases for J; bases not matched to a gene: 2. The germline gives CDR1 MNHEY, CDR2 SVGAGI. CDR3 length: 15 amino acids. DNA for the CDR3: TGTGCCAGCAGTTACTCGGCAGGGGGCAACTATGGCTACACCTTC. Translating it yields CASSYSAGGNYGYTF.

This clonotype was seen only a few times. This chain uses TRBV7-2 with TRBJ2-1, with D possibly being TRBD2 (5 bases). Germline V gene sequence: CDR1 SGHTA, CDR2 FQGNSA. Trimming pared 2 bases from V and 12 bases from J, leaving 14 bases between. This CDR3 contains 13 residues. CDR3 region: CASSLSRGEGQFF. The CDR3 bases are TGTGCCAGCAGCTTAAGTCGGGGAGAGGGGCAGTTCTTC.